This T cell receptor (beta chain) emerged from a study of response to subunit inactivated influenza vaccine. CDR1 SGHDN and CDR2 FVKESK come from the germline V gene. Trimming cost V 1 base and J 12 bases, with 10 bases left between them. This CDR3 spans 12 amino acids. Each CDR3 protein is one row after TCRdb ran MiXCR on the RT-PCR reads. The sample includes about 540,000 distinct CDR3 sequences, around a quarter of them seen just once. A further study also used this sample, focusing on T cells expressing NK-cell markers. Per that study: Generation of TCR beta cDNA was performed by 5'RACE template switching incorporating UMIs. Sorted T-cell subsets CD3+CD56+NKG2C+, CD3+CD56+NKG2C- and CD3+CD56-NKG2C+ were TCR beta-sequenced. Seropositivity for HCMV was found in seven of the eight sequenced donors, with one seronegative. About six donors showed dominant NKG2C+ clonotypes comprising roughly 1.0-7.5% of their CD8+ T cells. Leadership of the CD3+CD56-NKG2C+ fraction also belonged to these clonotypes in a handful of donors.

This specimen was CD4+ T cells sorted from PBMCs, taken approximately 12 days after vaccination. The rearrangement links TRBV14 to TRBJ2-1, with no clear D. This receptor was obtained from a man aged 45-60 years who received an inactivated influenza vaccine. CDR3 region: CASSQGNGGQFF. In DNA form, the CDR3 reads TGTGCCAGCAGCCAAGGGAACGGTGGGCAGTTCTTC.